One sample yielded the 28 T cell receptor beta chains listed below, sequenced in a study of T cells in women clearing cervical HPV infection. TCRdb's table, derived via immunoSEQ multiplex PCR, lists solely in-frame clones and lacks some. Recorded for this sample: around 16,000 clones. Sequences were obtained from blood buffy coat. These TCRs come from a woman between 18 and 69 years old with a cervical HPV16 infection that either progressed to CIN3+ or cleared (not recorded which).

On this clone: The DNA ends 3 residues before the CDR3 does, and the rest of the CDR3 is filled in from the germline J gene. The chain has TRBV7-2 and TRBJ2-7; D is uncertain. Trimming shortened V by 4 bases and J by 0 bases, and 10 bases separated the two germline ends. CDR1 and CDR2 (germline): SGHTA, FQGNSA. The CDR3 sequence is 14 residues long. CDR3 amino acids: CASSSTQSSYEQYF. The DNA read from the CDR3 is TGTGCCAGCAGCTCGACACAGAGCTCCTACGAG.

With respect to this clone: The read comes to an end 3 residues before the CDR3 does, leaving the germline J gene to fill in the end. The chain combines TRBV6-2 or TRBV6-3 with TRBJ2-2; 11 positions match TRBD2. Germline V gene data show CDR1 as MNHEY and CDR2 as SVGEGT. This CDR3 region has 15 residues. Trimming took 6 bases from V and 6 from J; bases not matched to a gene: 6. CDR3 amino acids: CASRIAGGQAGELFF. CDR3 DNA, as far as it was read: TGTGCCAGCAGGATAGCGGGGGGGCAGGCCGGGGAG.

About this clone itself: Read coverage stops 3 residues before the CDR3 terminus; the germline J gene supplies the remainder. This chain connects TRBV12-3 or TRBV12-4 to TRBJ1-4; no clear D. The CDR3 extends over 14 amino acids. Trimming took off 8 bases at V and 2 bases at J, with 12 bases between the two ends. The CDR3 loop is CASSPSGTNEKLFF. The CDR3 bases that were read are TGTGCCAGCTCCCCGTCGGGGACTAATGAAAAA.

This chain's CDR3 is CSAGPVGAPYEQYF. The CDR3 DNA, read in part, is TGCAGTGCTGGCCCAGTGGGGGCCCCCTACGAG. The chain couples TRBV20-1 to TRBJ2-7, with D maybe TRBD1 (6 bases). The read terminates 3 residues ahead of where the CDR3 ends, so the germline J gene completes it. Deletions cut 5 bases from V and 2 bases from J, with 16 bases between. The germline V gene encodes CDR1 DFQATT and CDR2 SNEGSKA (reference sequence). The CDR3 has 14 amino acids.

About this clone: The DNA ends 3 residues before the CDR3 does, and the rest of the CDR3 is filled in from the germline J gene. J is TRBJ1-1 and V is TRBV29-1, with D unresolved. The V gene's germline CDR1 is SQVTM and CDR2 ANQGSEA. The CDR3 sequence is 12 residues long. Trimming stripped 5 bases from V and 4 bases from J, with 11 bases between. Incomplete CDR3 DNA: TGCAGCGTTTCGGGTCGGGGCACTGAA. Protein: CSVSGRGTE. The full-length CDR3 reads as CSVSGRGTEAFF.

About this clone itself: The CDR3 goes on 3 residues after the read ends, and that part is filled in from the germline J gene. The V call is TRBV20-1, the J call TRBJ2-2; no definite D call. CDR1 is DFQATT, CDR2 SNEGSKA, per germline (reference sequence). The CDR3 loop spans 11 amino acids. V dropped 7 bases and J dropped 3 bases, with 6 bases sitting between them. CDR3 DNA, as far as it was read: TGCAGTGGAGAGGACACCGGGGAG. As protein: CSGEDTGE. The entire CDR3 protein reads CSGEDTGELFF.

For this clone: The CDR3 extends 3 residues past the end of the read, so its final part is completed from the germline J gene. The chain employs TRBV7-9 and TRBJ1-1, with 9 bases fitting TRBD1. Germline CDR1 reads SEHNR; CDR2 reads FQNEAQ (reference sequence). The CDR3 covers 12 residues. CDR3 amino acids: CASSQDRGTAFF. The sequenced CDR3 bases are TGTGCCAGCAGCCAGGACAGGGGAACA.

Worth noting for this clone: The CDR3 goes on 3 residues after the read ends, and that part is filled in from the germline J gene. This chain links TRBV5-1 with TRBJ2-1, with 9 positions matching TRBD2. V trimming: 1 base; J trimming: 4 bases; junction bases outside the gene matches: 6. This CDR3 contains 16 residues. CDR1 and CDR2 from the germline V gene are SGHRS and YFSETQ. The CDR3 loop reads CASSLNSGGEYNEQFF. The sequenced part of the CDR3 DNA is TGCGCCAGCAGCTTGAATAGCGGGGGTGAATACAATGAG.

The covered CDR3 bases are TGTGCCAGCAGCTTAATTAACAGGGGTAGGAACTATGGC. Encoded protein: CASSLINRGRNYG. The entire CDR3 protein is CASSLINRGRNYGYTF. This chain links TRBV13 with TRBJ1-2; TRBD1 matches at 7 bases. The CDR3 end is not reached by the read, which stops 3 residues before it; the germline J gene fills it in. J lost 2 bases, V lost 2 bases, and 8 bases had no gene match. Germline V CDR1 and CDR2: PRHDT, FYEKMQ (reference sequence). The CDR3 length is 16 residues.

The CDR3: CASSRYGDEQFF. CDR3 bases read: TGTGCCAGCAGCCGGTACGGGGATGAG. This chain joins TRBV7-2 and TRBJ2-1; D possibly corresponds to TRBD2 (5 bases). Coverage ceases 3 residues before the CDR3 finishes, and the germline J gene fills in the end. The V end lost 5 bases, the J end lost 8 bases, and 10 bases lay between the germline ends. The germline V gene has CDR1 SGHTA and CDR2 FQGNSA. This CDR3 is 12 amino acids long.

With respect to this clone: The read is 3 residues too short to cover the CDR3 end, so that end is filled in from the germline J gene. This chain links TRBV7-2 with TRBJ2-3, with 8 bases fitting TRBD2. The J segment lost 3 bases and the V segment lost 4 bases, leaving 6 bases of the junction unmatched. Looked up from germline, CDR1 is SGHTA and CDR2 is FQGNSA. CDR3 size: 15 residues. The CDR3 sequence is CASSSSGTRTDTQYF. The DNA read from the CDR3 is TGTGCCAGCAGCTCCTCCGGGACTAGGACAGATACG.

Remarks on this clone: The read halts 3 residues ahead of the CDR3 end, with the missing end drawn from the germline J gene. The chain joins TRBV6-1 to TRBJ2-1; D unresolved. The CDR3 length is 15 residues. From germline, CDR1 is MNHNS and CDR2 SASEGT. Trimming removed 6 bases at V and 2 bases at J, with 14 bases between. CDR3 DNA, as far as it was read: TGTGCCAGCAGGGAATTAGCTCATACCTACAATGAG. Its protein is CASRELAHTYNE. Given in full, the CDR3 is CASRELAHTYNEQFF.

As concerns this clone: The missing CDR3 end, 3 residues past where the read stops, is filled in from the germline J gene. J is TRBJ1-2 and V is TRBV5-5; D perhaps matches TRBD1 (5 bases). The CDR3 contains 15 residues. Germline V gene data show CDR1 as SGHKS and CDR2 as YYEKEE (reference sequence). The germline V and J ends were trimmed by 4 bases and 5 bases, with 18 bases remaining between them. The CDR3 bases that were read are TGTGCCAGCAGCCAGGAAGAGGTCAAGGGGTATGGC. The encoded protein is CASSQEEVKGYG. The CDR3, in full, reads CASSQEEVKGYGYTF.

The CDR3 sequence: CASSLRQGVESYEQYF. CDR3 DNA (partial): TGTGCCAGCAGTTTAAGACAGGGGGTCGAATCCTACGAG. The V call is TRBV27, the J call TRBJ2-7; 9 bases line up with TRBD1. The CDR3 end falls 3 residues outside the read, so it is completed with the germline J gene. V gave up 2 bases and J gave up 1 base; unmatched junction bases: 6. Germline-derived CDR1 and CDR2 are MNHEY and SMNVEV (reference sequence). The CDR3 covers 16 residues.

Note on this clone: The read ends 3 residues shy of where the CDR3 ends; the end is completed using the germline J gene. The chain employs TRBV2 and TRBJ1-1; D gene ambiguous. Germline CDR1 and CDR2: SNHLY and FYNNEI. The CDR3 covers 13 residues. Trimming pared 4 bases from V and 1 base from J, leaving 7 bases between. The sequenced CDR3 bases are TGTGCCAGCAGTGGCAGTCCGAACACTGAA. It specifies CASSGSPNTE. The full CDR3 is CASSGSPNTEAFF.

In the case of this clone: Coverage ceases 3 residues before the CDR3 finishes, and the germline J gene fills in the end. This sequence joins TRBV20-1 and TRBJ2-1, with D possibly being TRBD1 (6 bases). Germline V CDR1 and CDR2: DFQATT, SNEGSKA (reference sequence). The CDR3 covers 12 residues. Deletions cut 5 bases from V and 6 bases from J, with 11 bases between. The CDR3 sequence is CSAGTGPNEQFF. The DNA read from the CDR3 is TGCAGTGCTGGTACAGGGCCCAATGAG.

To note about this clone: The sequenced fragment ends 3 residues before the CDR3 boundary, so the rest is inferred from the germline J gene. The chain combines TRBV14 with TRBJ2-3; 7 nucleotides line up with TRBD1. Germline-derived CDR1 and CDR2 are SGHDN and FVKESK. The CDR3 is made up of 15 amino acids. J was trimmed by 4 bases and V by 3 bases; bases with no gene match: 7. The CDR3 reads CASSHLRGMADTQYF. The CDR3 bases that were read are TGTGCCAGCAGCCATCTCAGGGGGATGGCAGATACG.

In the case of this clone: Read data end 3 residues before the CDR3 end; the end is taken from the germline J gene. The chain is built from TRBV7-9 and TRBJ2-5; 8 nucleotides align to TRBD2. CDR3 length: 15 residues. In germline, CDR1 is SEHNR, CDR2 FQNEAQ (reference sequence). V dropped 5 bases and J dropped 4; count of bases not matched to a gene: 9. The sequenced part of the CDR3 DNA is TGTGCCAGCAGCAACTTAGCGGGGAGCACAGAGACC. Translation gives CASSNLAGSTET. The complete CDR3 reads CASSNLAGSTETQYF.

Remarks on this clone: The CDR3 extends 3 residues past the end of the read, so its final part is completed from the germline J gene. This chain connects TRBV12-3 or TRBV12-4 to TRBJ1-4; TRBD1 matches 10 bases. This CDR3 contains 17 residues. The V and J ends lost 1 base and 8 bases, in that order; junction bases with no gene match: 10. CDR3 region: CASSLGTGGRVGEKLFF. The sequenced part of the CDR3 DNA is TGTGCCAGCAGTTTAGGGACAGGGGGACGAGTTGGAGAAAAA.

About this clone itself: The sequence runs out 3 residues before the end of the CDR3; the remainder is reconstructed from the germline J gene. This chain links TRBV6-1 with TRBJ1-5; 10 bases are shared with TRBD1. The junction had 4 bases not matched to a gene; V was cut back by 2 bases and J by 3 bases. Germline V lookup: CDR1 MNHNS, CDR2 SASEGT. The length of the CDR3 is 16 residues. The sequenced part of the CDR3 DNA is TGTGCCAGCAGTGAAACAGGACAGGGGGTCAATCAGCCC. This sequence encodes CASSETGQGVNQP. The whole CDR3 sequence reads CASSETGQGVNQPQHF.

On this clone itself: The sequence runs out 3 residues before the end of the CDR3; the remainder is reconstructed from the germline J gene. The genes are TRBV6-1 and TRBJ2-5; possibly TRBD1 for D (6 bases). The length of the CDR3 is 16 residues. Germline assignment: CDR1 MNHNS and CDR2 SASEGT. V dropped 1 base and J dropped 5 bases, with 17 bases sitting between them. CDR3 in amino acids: CASSEGGGRGRETQYF. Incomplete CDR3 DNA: TGTGCCAGCAGTGAAGGAGGAGGCAGGGGAAGGGAGACC.

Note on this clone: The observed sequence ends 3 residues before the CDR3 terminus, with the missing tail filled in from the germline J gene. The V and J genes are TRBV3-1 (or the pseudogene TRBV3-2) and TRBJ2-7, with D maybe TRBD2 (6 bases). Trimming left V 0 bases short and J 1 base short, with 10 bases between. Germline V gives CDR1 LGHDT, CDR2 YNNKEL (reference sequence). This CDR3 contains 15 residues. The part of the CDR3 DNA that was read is TGTGCCAGCAGCCAAGAGAAGGGGAGGTCCTACGAG. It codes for CASSQEKGRSYE. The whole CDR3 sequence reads CASSQEKGRSYEQYF.

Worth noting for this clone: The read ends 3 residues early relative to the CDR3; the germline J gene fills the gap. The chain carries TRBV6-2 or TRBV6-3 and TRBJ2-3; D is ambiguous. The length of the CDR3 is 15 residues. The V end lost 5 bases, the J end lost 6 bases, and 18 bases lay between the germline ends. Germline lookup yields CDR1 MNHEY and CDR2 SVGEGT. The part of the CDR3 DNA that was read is TGTGCCAGCAGTGATTTCTTCCCCGGTGCGGATACG. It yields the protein CASSDFFPGADT. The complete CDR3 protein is CASSDFFPGADTQYF.

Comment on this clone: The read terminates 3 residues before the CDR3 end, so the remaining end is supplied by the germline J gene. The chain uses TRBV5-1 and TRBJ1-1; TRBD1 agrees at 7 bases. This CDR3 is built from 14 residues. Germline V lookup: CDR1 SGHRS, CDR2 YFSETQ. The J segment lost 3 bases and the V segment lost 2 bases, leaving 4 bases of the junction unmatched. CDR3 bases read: TGCGCCAGCAGCTTAGGGGGCGAAGACACTGAA. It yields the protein CASSLGGEDTE. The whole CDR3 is CASSLGGEDTEAFF.

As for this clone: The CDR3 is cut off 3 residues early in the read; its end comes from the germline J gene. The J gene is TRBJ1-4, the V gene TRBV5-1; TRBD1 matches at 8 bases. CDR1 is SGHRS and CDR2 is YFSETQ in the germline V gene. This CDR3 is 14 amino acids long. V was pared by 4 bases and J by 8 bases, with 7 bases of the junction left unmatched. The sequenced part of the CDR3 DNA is TGCGCCAGCAGCCGGACAGGGCAAGGAGAAAAA. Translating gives CASSRTGQGEK. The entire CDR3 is CASSRTGQGEKLFF.

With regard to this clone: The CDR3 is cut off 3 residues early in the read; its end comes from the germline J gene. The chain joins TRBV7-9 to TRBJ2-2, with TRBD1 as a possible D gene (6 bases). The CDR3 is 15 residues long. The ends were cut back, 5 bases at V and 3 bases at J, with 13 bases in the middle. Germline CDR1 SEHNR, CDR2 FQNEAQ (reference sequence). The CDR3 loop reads CASSGPDRYTGELFF. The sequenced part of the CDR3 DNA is TGTGCCAGCAGCGGTCCGGACAGATACACCGGGGAG.

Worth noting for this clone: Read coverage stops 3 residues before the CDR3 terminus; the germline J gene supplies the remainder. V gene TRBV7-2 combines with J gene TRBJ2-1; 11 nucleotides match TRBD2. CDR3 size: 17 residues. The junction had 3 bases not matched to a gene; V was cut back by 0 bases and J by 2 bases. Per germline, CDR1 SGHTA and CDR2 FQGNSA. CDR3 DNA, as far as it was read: TGTGCCAGCAGCTTAGCCTTGACTAGCGGGGCCTACAATGAG. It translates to CASSLALTSGAYNE. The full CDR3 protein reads CASSLALTSGAYNEQFF. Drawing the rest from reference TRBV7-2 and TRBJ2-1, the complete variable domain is GAGVSQSPSNKVTEKGKDVELRCDPISGHTALYWYRQSLGQGLEFLIYFQGNSAPDKSGLPSDRFSAERTGGSVSTLTIQRTQQEDSAVYLCASSLALTSGAYNEQFFGPGTRLTVL.

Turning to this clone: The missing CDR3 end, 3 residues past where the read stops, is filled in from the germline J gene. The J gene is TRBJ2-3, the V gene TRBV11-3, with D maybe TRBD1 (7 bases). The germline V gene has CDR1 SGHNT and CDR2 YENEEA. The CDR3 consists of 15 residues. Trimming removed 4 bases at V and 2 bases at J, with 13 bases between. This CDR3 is CASSSRQGLTDTQYF. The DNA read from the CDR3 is TGTGCCAGCAGCTCCCGACAGGGACTCACAGATACG.